A single sample gave rise to the 7 T cell receptor beta chains below, sequenced in a study of radiotherapy plus CTLA-4 blockade in lung cancer. Method: immunoSEQ multiplex PCR; TCRdb's copy keeps in-frame clones and lacks some. The table includes fewer than 100,000 clones, roughly four fifths detected once. The input for sequencing was peripheral blood, taken from a patient treated with radiotherapy plus ipilimumab. All receptors derive from a human donor with non-small cell lung cancer who had stable disease on radiotherapy plus ipilimumab.

The V call is TRBV7-8, the J call TRBJ2-2; 12 nucleotides agree with TRBD2. The CDR3 extends over 17 amino acids. The ends lost 2 bases at V and 5 bases at J; junction bases unmatched: 6. Germline-derived CDR1 and CDR2 are SGHVS and FQNEAQ. DNA for the CDR3: TGTGCCAGCAGCTTACTAGCGGGGGGGCCTCAGACCGGGGAGCTGTTTTTT. This translates into CASSLLAGGPQTGELFF.

This clone was seen a few times. This chain uses TRBV28 with TRBJ1-5, with D possibly matching TRBD1 (6 bases). The CDR3 loop spans 14 amino acids. Germline loops: CDR1 MDHEN, CDR2 SYDVKM. With 6 bases removed from V and 7 bases from J, the gap between germline ends came to 16 bases. The CDR3 nucleotides read TGTGCCAGCAGCCGGGGGGGGCCAGGGCAGCCCCAGCATTTT. Residues: CASSRGGPGQPQHF.

The V and J genes are TRBV6-5 and TRBJ2-5; TRBD1 matches 7 bases. Germline CDR1 reads MNHEY; CDR2 reads SVGAGI. Losses at the gene ends were 6 bases for V and 4 bases for J; bases not matched to a gene: 5. The CDR3 has 13 amino acids. This CDR3 reads CASSGTVGETQYF. The CDR3 region has the DNA TGTGCCAGCAGCGGGACAGTGGGAGAGACCCAGTACTTC.

V and J are TRBV7-9 and TRBJ2-3, with 8 bases lining up with TRBD2. CDR1 is SEHNR and CDR2 is FQNEAQ in the germline V gene (reference sequence). CDR3 length: 15 residues. J lost 4 bases, V lost 1 base, and 4 bases had no gene match. CDR3 in amino acids: CASSLVAGSADTQYF. DNA for the CDR3: TGTGCCAGCAGCTTAGTAGCGGGGTCGGCAGATACGCAGTATTTT.

Note on this clone: The sample carries other DNA sequences with the same CDR3. The chain employs TRBV28 and TRBJ1-5; a possible D gene is TRBD1 (6 bases). Germline V gene data show CDR1 as MDHEN and CDR2 as SYDVKM. The CDR3 has 13 amino acids. Trimming removed 6 bases from V and 4 bases from J, with 10 bases in between. CDR3 bases: TGTGCCAGCAGAACTCAGGGGAATCAGCCCCAGCATTTT. Its translation: CASRTQGNQPQHF. The full variable domain, in which reference TRBV28 and TRBJ1-5 provide the parts outside the CDR3, is DVKVTQSSRYLVKRTGEKVFLECVQDMDHENMFWYRQDPGLGLRLIYFSYDVKMKEKGDIPEGYSVSREKKERFSLILESASTNQTSMYLCASRTQGNQPQHFGDGTRLSIL.

The chain links TRBV2 to TRBJ2-5; possible D gene TRBD2, 6 bases. Per the germline V gene, CDR1 is SNHLY and CDR2 is FYNNEI. The CDR3 runs to 14 residues. Trimming pared 0 bases from V and 9 bases from J, leaving 14 bases between. This CDR3 reads CASSEAGLTGAQYF. DNA for the CDR3: TGTGCCAGCAGTGAAGCGGGACTTACCGGAGCCCAGTACTTC.

The chain joins TRBV6-1 to TRBJ2-1; D unresolved. V lost 0 bases to trimming and J lost 5 bases, with 2 bases between them. Per germline, CDR1 MNHNS and CDR2 SASEGT. The CDR3 sequence is 12 residues long. The CDR3 spells CASSEANNEQFF. The CDR3 region has the DNA TGTGCCAGCAGTGAAGCGAACAATGAGCAGTTCTTC.